The sequence of this T cell receptor (beta chain) was determined in a study of blood T cell repertoires in COVID-19. Method: immunoSEQ multiplex PCR; TCRdb's copy keeps in-frame clones and lacks some. The sample holds around 200,000 clones, more than 80% seen once. Germline lookup yields CDR1 MGHDK and CDR2 SYGVNS. The V gene lost 3 bases and the J gene lost 2 bases, with 8 bases spanning the gap. This CDR3 spans 14 amino acids. The V and J genes are TRBV25-1 and TRBJ2-1, with TRBD1 as a possible D gene (6 bases). The source of this sequence is a young man who had recovered from COVID-19. Input material: PBMCs or T cells enriched from blood (not recorded which). CDR3 nucleotide sequence: TGTGCCAGCAGTGACACAGGGCCCTACAATGAGCAGTTCTTC. Protein sequence: CASSDTGPYNEQFF.